Listed below are T cell receptor beta chains from one sample, sequenced in a study of CD8 T cells in Susac syndrome. TCRdb re-analysed the immunoSEQ multiplex PCR reads in MiXCR, keeping a single row per CDR3 protein. The sample records 150,000 to 250,000 distinct CDR3 sequences, 90% to 95% being singletons. Sequencing was carried out using CD4+ T cells from PBMCs. These receptors all stem from a human donor with multiple sclerosis. The CDR3 runs from the conserved cysteine through the conserved F or W. The D gene is left open where the match is weak. For some rows the clone size is stated as once, few or many, or as a class when expanded; others skip it.

cdr3_length: 15; j_call: TRBJ2-3; v_call: TRBV15; d_call: NA; clone_size: NA; cdr3_aa: CATSRDLAGSVTQYF; cdr3_nt: TGTGCCACCAGCAGAGATCTGGCAGGGTCAGTTACGCAGTATTTT
cdr3_length: 13; j_call: TRBJ1-5; v_call: TRBV30; d_call: NA; clone_size: NA; cdr3_aa: CAWSGQGAQPQHF; cdr3_nt: TGTGCCTGGAGTGGGCAGGGCGCTCAGCCCCAGCATTTT
cdr3_length: 15; j_call: TRBJ1-4; v_call: TRBV5-1; d_call: NA; clone_size: NA; cdr3_aa: CASSLGGTSNEKLFF; cdr3_nt: TGCGCCAGCAGCTTGGGCGGTACTTCTAATGAAAAACTGTTTTTT
cdr3_length: 12; j_call: TRBJ2-1; v_call: TRBV20-1; d_call: NA; clone_size: NA; cdr3_aa: CSARKDHNEQFF; cdr3_nt: TGCAGTGCTAGAAAAGACCACAATGAGCAGTTCTTC
cdr3_length: 13; j_call: TRBJ2-7; v_call: TRBV29-1; d_call: TRBD2; clone_size: NA; cdr3_aa: CSVVPSGGAGQYF; cdr3_nt: TGCAGCGTTGTCCCTAGCGGGGGGGCCGGGCAGTACTTC
cdr3_length: 14; j_call: TRBJ2-1; v_call: TRBV20-1; d_call: TRBD2; clone_size: NA; cdr3_aa: CSAQTSGLTDEQFF; cdr3_nt: TGCAGTGCCCAGACTAGCGGACTGACCGATGAGCAGTTCTTC
cdr3_length: 18; j_call: TRBJ1-1; v_call: TRBV7-3; d_call: TRBD1; clone_size: NA; cdr3_aa: CASSSARTGRIMNTEAFF; cdr3_nt: TGTGCCAGCAGCTCGGCCCGGACAGGACGCATCATGAACACTGAAGCTTTCTTT
cdr3_length: 13; j_call: TRBJ2-5; v_call: TRBV5-1; d_call: NA; clone_size: NA; cdr3_aa: CASRAQGSGTQYF; cdr3_nt: TGCGCCAGCCGGGCTCAGGGTTCTGGGACCCAGTACTTC
cdr3_length: 14; j_call: TRBJ2-1; v_call: TRBV12-3/TRBV12-4; d_call: TRBD2; clone_size: NA; cdr3_aa: CASSLAGGSNEQFF; cdr3_nt: TGTGCCAGCAGTTTAGCGGGAGGGTCCAATGAGCAGTTCTTC
cdr3_length: 16; j_call: TRBJ2-5; v_call: TRBV9; d_call: NA; clone_size: NA; cdr3_aa: CASSPEWAGVQETQYF; cdr3_nt: TGTGCCAGCAGCCCCGAATGGGCGGGCGTCCAAGAGACCCAGTACTTC
cdr3_length: 15; j_call: TRBJ2-2; v_call: TRBV2; d_call: NA; clone_size: NA; cdr3_aa: CASSVRGPVTGELFF; cdr3_nt: TGTGCCAGCAGTGTTAGGGGACCCGTCACCGGGGAGCTGTTTTTT
cdr3_length: 11; j_call: TRBJ1-2; v_call: TRBV29-1; d_call: TRBD1; clone_size: NA; cdr3_aa: CSFGTVYGYTF; cdr3_nt: TGCAGCTTTGGGACAGTTTATGGCTACACCTTC
cdr3_length: 13; j_call: TRBJ2-5; v_call: TRBV2; d_call: NA; clone_size: NA; cdr3_aa: CASSVVEGETQYF; cdr3_nt: TGTGCCAGCAGTGTTGTGGAGGGAGAGACCCAGTACTTC
cdr3_length: 13; j_call: TRBJ1-6; v_call: TRBV2; d_call: NA; clone_size: NA; cdr3_aa: CASSEVGNPPLHF; cdr3_nt: TGTGCCAGCAGTGAAGTGGGGAATCCACCCCTCCACTTT
cdr3_length: 16; j_call: TRBJ1-1; v_call: TRBV18; d_call: TRBD1; clone_size: NA; cdr3_aa: CASSPPKTGWSTEAFF; cdr3_nt: TGTGCCAGCTCACCACCAAAGACAGGGTGGAGCACTGAAGCTTTCTTT
cdr3_length: 15; j_call: TRBJ2-3; v_call: TRBV27; d_call: TRBD2; clone_size: NA; cdr3_aa: CASSSPLAGVDTQYF; cdr3_nt: TGTGCCAGCAGTTCCCCCTTAGCGGGAGTAGATACGCAGTATTTT
cdr3_length: 13; j_call: TRBJ1-2; v_call: TRBV9; d_call: TRBD1; clone_size: NA; cdr3_aa: CASSGDRDHGYTF; cdr3_nt: TGTGCCAGCAGCGGGGACAGGGACCATGGCTACACCTTC
cdr3_length: 14; j_call: TRBJ2-3; v_call: TRBV9; d_call: NA; clone_size: NA; cdr3_aa: CASSGRLFTDTQYF; cdr3_nt: TGTGCCAGCAGCGGACGACTGTTCACAGATACGCAGTATTTT
cdr3_length: 16; j_call: TRBJ2-4; v_call: TRBV24-1; d_call: NA; clone_size: NA; cdr3_aa: CATSDSEAQAKNIQYF; cdr3_nt: TGTGCCACCAGTGATTCGGAGGCGCAAGCCAAAAACATTCAGTACTTC
cdr3_length: 15; j_call: TRBJ2-2; v_call: TRBV7-2; d_call: NA; clone_size: NA; cdr3_aa: CASSTDWSNTGELFF; cdr3_nt: TGTGCCAGCAGCACGGACTGGTCGAACACCGGGGAGCTGTTTTTT
cdr3_length: 13; j_call: TRBJ2-3; v_call: TRBV7-3; d_call: TRBD2; clone_size: NA; cdr3_aa: CASSYVAGDTQYF; cdr3_nt: TGTGCCAGCAGCTACGTAGCGGGGGATACGCAGTATTTT
cdr3_length: 15; j_call: TRBJ2-3; v_call: TRBV20-1; d_call: NA; clone_size: NA; cdr3_aa: CSARRWEEGTDTQYF; cdr3_nt: TGCAGTGCTAGGAGGTGGGAAGAAGGAACAGATACGCAGTATTTT
cdr3_length: 13; j_call: TRBJ2-3; v_call: TRBV29-1; d_call: TRBD1; clone_size: once; cdr3_aa: CSVDRGGPDTQYF; cdr3_nt: TGCAGCGTCGACAGGGGGGGCCCAGATACGCAGTATTTT
cdr3_length: 13; j_call: TRBJ2-2; v_call: TRBV6-1; d_call: TRBD1; clone_size: few; cdr3_aa: CASIDRVRGELFF; cdr3_nt: TGTGCCAGCATCGACAGGGTTCGTGGGGAGCTGTTTTTT
cdr3_length: 14; j_call: TRBJ1-2; v_call: TRBV27; d_call: NA; clone_size: few; cdr3_aa: CASSSNRANYGYTF; cdr3_nt: TGTGCCAGCAGTTCAAACAGGGCTAACTATGGCTACACCTTC
cdr3_length: 15; j_call: TRBJ2-4; v_call: TRBV7-2; d_call: NA; clone_size: NA; cdr3_aa: CASRQPTLGKNIQYF; cdr3_nt: TGTGCCAGCAGACAACCAACCTTGGGCAAAAACATTCAGTACTTC
cdr3_length: 18; j_call: TRBJ2-5; v_call: TRBV9; d_call: TRBD2; clone_size: NA; cdr3_aa: CASSVGASGGSGQETQYF; cdr3_nt: TGTGCCAGCAGCGTAGGGGCTAGCGGGGGGTCGGGCCAAGAGACCCAGTACTTC
cdr3_length: 13; j_call: TRBJ2-7; v_call: TRBV12-3/TRBV12-4; d_call: TRBD1; clone_size: NA; cdr3_aa: CASLRDRGYEQYF; cdr3_nt: TGTGCCTCACTAAGGGACAGGGGCTACGAGCAGTACTTC
cdr3_length: 13; j_call: TRBJ1-5; v_call: TRBV30; d_call: NA; clone_size: NA; cdr3_aa: CAWSGPDNQPQHF; cdr3_nt: TGTGCCTGGTCCGGGCCTGATAATCAGCCCCAGCATTTT
cdr3_length: 13; j_call: TRBJ1-1; v_call: TRBV20-1; d_call: NA; clone_size: NA; cdr3_aa: CSARTQANTEAFF; cdr3_nt: TGCAGTGCTAGGACACAGGCGAACACTGAAGCTTTCTTT
cdr3_length: 15; j_call: TRBJ2-1; v_call: TRBV6-1; d_call: TRBD2; clone_size: once; cdr3_aa: CASSSGTSVRNEQFF; cdr3_nt: TGTGCCAGCAGTTCCGGGACTAGCGTTCGGAATGAGCAGTTCTTC
cdr3_length: 14; j_call: TRBJ1-2; v_call: TRBV6-5; d_call: TRBD1; clone_size: once; cdr3_aa: CASSSHRGAGGYTF; cdr3_nt: TGTGCCAGCAGTTCCCACAGGGGCGCAGGTGGCTACACCTTC
cdr3_length: 14; j_call: TRBJ2-2; v_call: TRBV7-9; d_call: TRBD1; clone_size: NA; cdr3_aa: CASSPTGSFGELFF; cdr3_nt: TGTGCCAGCAGCCCGACAGGGAGTTTCGGGGAGCTGTTTTTT
cdr3_length: 14; j_call: TRBJ2-5; v_call: TRBV20-1; d_call: TRBD2; clone_size: NA; cdr3_aa: CSAPLAGVGETQYF; cdr3_nt: TGCAGTGCTCCACTAGCGGGAGTAGGGGAGACCCAGTACTTC
cdr3_length: 13; j_call: TRBJ1-2; v_call: TRBV13; d_call: NA; clone_size: NA; cdr3_aa: CASSTGQRYGYTF; cdr3_nt: TGTGCCAGCAGCACCGGACAGCGCTATGGCTACACCTTC
cdr3_length: 12; j_call: TRBJ2-3; v_call: TRBV7-3; d_call: NA; clone_size: NA; cdr3_aa: CASSLEDHTQYF; cdr3_nt: TGTGCCAGCAGCTTAGAGGACCATACGCAGTATTTT
cdr3_length: 13; j_call: TRBJ1-6; v_call: TRBV27; d_call: NA; clone_size: NA; cdr3_aa: CASSSNGRSPLHF; cdr3_nt: TGTGCCAGCAGTTCGAATGGGCGGTCACCCCTCCACTTT
cdr3_length: 14; j_call: TRBJ2-1; v_call: TRBV9; d_call: NA; clone_size: NA; cdr3_aa: CASSVESSYNEQFF; cdr3_nt: TGTGCCAGCAGCGTAGAAAGCTCCTACAATGAGCAGTTCTTC
cdr3_length: 12; j_call: TRBJ2-7; v_call: TRBV20-1; d_call: NA; clone_size: once; cdr3_aa: CSARGPTYEQYF; cdr3_nt: TGCAGTGCTAGAGGGCCGACCTACGAGCAGTACTTC
cdr3_length: 14; j_call: TRBJ1-5; v_call: TRBV20-1; d_call: TRBD1; clone_size: NA; cdr3_aa: CSAITGGGNQPQHF; cdr3_nt: TGCAGTGCGATAACAGGGGGCGGTAACCAGCCCCAGCATTTT
cdr3_length: 15; j_call: TRBJ1-1; v_call: TRBV4-1; d_call: TRBD1; clone_size: NA; cdr3_aa: CASSSLQGMGTEAFF; cdr3_nt: TGCGCCAGCAGCTCTCTACAGGGGATGGGGACTGAAGCTTTCTTT
cdr3_length: 13; j_call: TRBJ2-1; v_call: TRBV24-1; d_call: NA; clone_size: NA; cdr3_aa: CATSDHGTAGKFF; cdr3_nt: TGTGCCACCAGTGACCATGGGACGGCAGGGAAGTTCTTC
cdr3_length: 14; j_call: TRBJ1-1; v_call: TRBV7-9; d_call: NA; clone_size: NA; cdr3_aa: CASSLGQGPTEAFF; cdr3_nt: TGTGCCAGCAGCTTAGGTCAGGGGCCCACTGAAGCTTTCTTT
cdr3_length: 16; j_call: TRBJ1-1; v_call: TRBV27; d_call: NA; clone_size: NA; cdr3_aa: CASSLLGAVQLTEAFF; cdr3_nt: TGTGCCAGCAGTTTATTGGGGGCAGTTCAATTGACTGAAGCTTTCTTT
cdr3_length: 13; j_call: TRBJ1-1; v_call: TRBV2; d_call: NA; clone_size: NA; cdr3_aa: CASQYRPPGEAFF; cdr3_nt: TGTGCCAGCCAGTACAGACCCCCGGGGGAAGCTTTCTTT
cdr3_length: 12; j_call: TRBJ1-2; v_call: TRBV2; d_call: NA; clone_size: NA; cdr3_aa: CATVTWIGGYTF; cdr3_nt: TGTGCCACCGTGACGTGGATCGGTGGCTACACCTTC
cdr3_length: 15; j_call: TRBJ2-1; v_call: TRBV24-1; d_call: TRBD2; clone_size: NA; cdr3_aa: CATGARLAGDNEQFF; cdr3_nt: TGTGCCACCGGCGCGAGACTAGCGGGAGACAATGAGCAGTTCTTC
cdr3_length: 14; j_call: TRBJ2-1; v_call: TRBV5-1; d_call: NA; clone_size: NA; cdr3_aa: CASSLEGINNEQFF; cdr3_nt: TGCGCCAGCAGCTTGGAAGGGATTAACAATGAGCAGTTCTTC
cdr3_length: 14; j_call: TRBJ1-1; v_call: TRBV30; d_call: NA; clone_size: NA; cdr3_aa: CAWSKTGRYTEAFF; cdr3_nt: TGTGCCTGGAGCAAAACAGGACGCTACACTGAAGCTTTCTTT
cdr3_length: 15; j_call: TRBJ2-3; v_call: TRBV20-1; d_call: TRBD2; clone_size: NA; cdr3_aa: CSAIKLAGSTDTQYF; cdr3_nt: TGCAGTGCTATCAAGCTAGCGGGTAGCACAGATACGCAGTATTTT
cdr3_length: 14; j_call: TRBJ1-4; v_call: TRBV2; d_call: NA; clone_size: NA; cdr3_aa: CASSSPTGWGKLFF; cdr3_nt: TGTGCCAGCAGCTCCCCGACAGGCTGGGGAAAACTGTTTTTT
cdr3_length: 14; j_call: TRBJ2-5; v_call: TRBV20-1; d_call: NA; clone_size: NA; cdr3_aa: CSALWRIAQKTQYF; cdr3_nt: TGCAGTGCCCTATGGCGGATTGCCCAGAAGACCCAGTACTTC
cdr3_length: 14; j_call: TRBJ2-7; v_call: TRBV4-1; d_call: NA; clone_size: NA; cdr3_aa: CASSQDGGSSGQYF; cdr3_nt: TGCGCCAGCAGCCAAGATGGTGGCAGTTCGGGGCAGTACTTC
cdr3_length: 11; j_call: TRBJ2-7; v_call: TRBV29-1; d_call: NA; clone_size: NA; cdr3_aa: CSVGQGVGQYF; cdr3_nt: TGCAGCGTTGGTCAGGGAGTAGGGCAGTACTTC